The 25 T cell receptor beta chains given below trace back to one sample, sequenced in a study of shared clonotypes between healthy human individuals. The method was immunoSEQ multiplex PCR; TCRdb's version includes in-frame clones alone and lacks a portion of them. The sample records approximately 740,000 clones, about 92% being singletons. CD45RO-negative, CCR7-positively selected cells formed the naive CD8 fraction, excluding terminally differentiated effector memory CD45RA+ cells. The material sequenced was naive CD8+ T cells sorted from blood. Receptors originate from a man under 40 in good health.

The J gene is TRBJ2-1, the V gene TRBV27, with unresolved D. Per germline, CDR1 MNHEY and CDR2 SMNVEV (reference sequence). This CDR3 region has 16 residues. Trimming stripped 5 bases from V and 0 bases from J, with 14 bases between. CDR3 residues: CASSPPAGSSYNEQFF. The CDR3 region has the DNA TGTGCCAGCAGTCCCCCGGCAGGCAGCTCCTACAATGAGCAGTTCTTC.

The rearrangement links TRBV27 to TRBJ2-3; tentative D call: TRBD1 (6 bases). Trimming took 3 bases from V and 2 from J, leaving 12 bases between them. This CDR3 region has 15 residues. Germline values: CDR1 MNHEY, CDR2 SMNVEV (reference sequence). The CDR3 DNA reads as TGTGCCAGCAGTTTCCAGGACAGACACACAGATACGCAGTATTTT. It specifies CASSFQDRHTDTQYF.

The chain links TRBV29-1 to TRBJ2-1; 11 bases match TRBD2. This CDR3 has 13 amino acids. Germline V gene data show CDR1 as SQVTM and CDR2 as ANQGSEA. The trim removed 6 bases at V and 9 bases at J, leaving 7 bases unmatched. CDR3 sequence (DNA): TGCAGCGTCAACTTTAGCGGGAGGGCTGAGCAGTTCTTC. It encodes CSVNFSGRAEQFF.

This clone occurred once. This sequence joins TRBV27 and TRBJ2-2; D not resolved. This CDR3 has 13 amino acids. CDR1 is MNHEY and CDR2 is SMNVEV in the germline V gene (reference sequence). Trimming stripped 3 bases from V and 6 bases from J, with 8 bases between. The CDR3 here is CASSFLASGELFF. The CDR3 coding sequence is TGTGCCAGCAGTTTCCTGGCCTCCGGGGAGCTGTTTTTT.

The chain uses TRBV27 and TRBJ2-1; D unclear. V was clipped by 1 base and J by 12 bases, with 25 bases between them. The CDR3 is 17 amino acids. Germline CDR1 MNHEY, CDR2 SMNVEV (reference sequence). Written as DNA, the CDR3 is TGTGCCAGCAGTTTATATTCAGCCCGCTTTGAGGATGAGGTGCAGTTCTTC. This translates into CASSLYSARFEDEVQFF.

V gene TRBV7-9 combines with J gene TRBJ2-4, with 7 bases fitting TRBD1. Germline CDR1 and CDR2: SEHNR and FQNEAQ (reference sequence). The CDR3 contains 16 residues. Germline trimming cut 7 bases from V and 0 bases from J; bases unmatched to any gene: 9. The CDR3 region is CASTSMTGSAKNIQYF. Here the CDR3 DNA reads TGTGCCAGCACCAGCATGACAGGGTCAGCCAAAAACATTCAGTACTTC.

This clone was detected once. This rearrangement joins TRBV7-9 to TRBJ2-1; D may correspond to TRBD1 or TRBD2 (5 bases each). Germline V gives CDR1 SEHNR, CDR2 FQNEAQ (reference sequence). Between the trimmed V and J ends, which lost 5 bases and 6 bases, there was a span of 17 bases. The CDR3 contains 15 residues. The CDR3 DNA sequence: TGTGCCAGCAGCGATGGGGGATTGGGTGTCAATGAGCAGTTCTTC. Translated: CASSDGGLGVNEQFF.

V and J are TRBV7-9 and TRBJ2-7; 9 bases align to TRBD1. Germline CDR1 is SEHNR and CDR2 is FQNEAQ (reference sequence). The CDR3 has 16 amino acids. With V trimmed by 7 bases and J by 0 bases, 10 bases remained unmatched. The CDR3 loop is CASTKVGDRASYEQYF. CDR3 in DNA: TGTGCCAGCACCAAGGTTGGGGACAGGGCCTCCTACGAGCAGTACTTC.

This chain joins TRBV4-1 and TRBJ2-7; D may be TRBD2 (5 bases). CDR3 size: 15 residues. V was pared by 3 bases and J by 3 bases, with 15 bases between. Germline lookup yields CDR1 MGHRA and CDR2 YSYEKL. CDR3 residues: CASSHPGSSGYEQYF. DNA for the CDR3: TGCGCCAGCAGCCACCCGGGATCCTCAGGCTACGAGCAGTACTTC.

For this clone: Within the sample, other DNA sequences also encode this same CDR3. V and J are TRBV5-1 and TRBJ1-1; D is undetermined. This CDR3 has 11 amino acids. CDR1 is SGHRS and CDR2 is YFSETQ in the germline V gene. Trimming cost V 0 bases and J 7 bases, with 4 bases left between them. The CDR3 bases are TGCGCCAGCAGCTTGGGCGGTGAAGCTTTCTTT. Its protein is CASSLGGEAFF.

This clone has just one count. The J gene is TRBJ2-1, the V gene TRBV4-1; D unresolved. The CDR3 length is 13 residues. V was pared by 3 bases and J by 4 bases, with 7 bases between. CDR1 and CDR2 (germline): MGHRA, YSYEKL. CDR3 region: CASSHLGYNEQFF. DNA for the CDR3: TGCGCCAGCAGCCACCTGGGGTACAATGAGCAGTTCTTC.

This clone was counted once. The chain is built from TRBV6-5 and TRBJ2-6; D gene ambiguous. Germline CDR1 is MNHEY and CDR2 is SVGAGI. CDR3 length: 14 residues. The ends were cut back, 1 base at V and 4 bases at J, with 5 bases in the middle. CDR3 loop: CASSYFEGANVLTF. CDR3 bases: TGTGCCAGCAGTTACTTCGAGGGGGCCAACGTCCTGACTTTC.

The chain combines TRBV28 with TRBJ2-5, with 10 bases fitting TRBD1. The CDR3 is 14 residues long. J was trimmed by 4 bases and V by 2 bases; bases with no gene match: 1. Germline V gene sequence: CDR1 MDHEN, CDR2 SYDVKM. CDR3 DNA sequence: TGTGCCAGCAGTTTAGACAGGGGGCGAGAGACCCAGTACTTC. This translates into CASSLDRGRETQYF.

This chain connects TRBV2 to TRBJ2-7; no clear D. The V and J ends lost 2 bases and 3 bases respectively, with 14 bases between them. This CDR3 is 15 amino acids long. CDR1 is SNHLY, CDR2 FYNNEI, per germline. The CDR3 nucleotides read TGTGCCAGCAGTGAATCAAAAAACTTTAACTACGAGCAGTACTTC. Its protein is CASSESKNFNYEQYF. The full variable domain, in which reference TRBV2 and TRBJ2-7 provide the parts outside the CDR3, is EPEVTQTPSHQVTQMGQEVILRCVPISNHLYFYWYRQILGQKVEFLVSFYNNEISEKSEIFDDQFSVERPDGSNFTLKIRSTKLEDSAMYFCASSESKNFNYEQYFGPGTRLTVT.

This clone is a singleton in its sample. The chain uses TRBV19 and TRBJ1-5, with a tentative D call TRBD1 (5 bases). The CDR3 loop spans 16 amino acids. Between the trimmed V and J ends, which lost 4 bases and 7 bases, there was a span of 20 bases. CDR1 LNHDA and CDR2 SQIVND come from the germline V gene (reference sequence). The CDR3: CASSTNRDSSRQPQHF. CDR3 DNA: TGTGCCAGTAGTACAAACCGGGACTCCTCACGACAGCCCCAGCATTTT.

The count of this clone is one. V gene TRBV6-1 combines with J gene TRBJ1-3; D is unresolved. The CDR3 extends over 12 amino acids. The germline V gene has CDR1 MNHNS and CDR2 SASEGT. The V end lost 3 bases, the J end lost 3 bases, and 3 bases lay between the germline ends. CDR3 in amino acids: CASSDNGNTIYF. The DNA of the CDR3 is TGTGCCAGCAGTGATAATGGAAACACCATATATTTT.

This chain joins TRBV7-9 and TRBJ2-1; D ambiguous. Per germline, CDR1 SEHNR and CDR2 FQNEAQ (reference sequence). This CDR3 has 16 amino acids. Trimming pared 2 bases from V and 8 bases from J, leaving 19 bases between. The DNA of the CDR3 is TGTGCCAGCAGCTTAACTGTTAATACCCTATGGGATGAGCAGTTCTTC. Protein sequence: CASSLTVNTLWDEQFF. The whole variable domain, remainder taken from reference TRBV7-9 and TRBJ2-1, is DTGVSQNPRHKITKRGQNVTFRCDPISEHNRLYWYRQTLGQGPEFLTYFQNEAQLEKSRLLSDRFSAERPKGSFSTLEIQRTEQGDSAMYLCASSLTVNTLWDEQFFGPGTRLTVL.

The chain carries TRBV7-8 and TRBJ2-1; D not certain. The CDR3 is 13 amino acids. The germline CDR1 and CDR2 sequences are SGHVS and FQNEAQ. V gave up 1 base and J gave up 7 bases, with 8 bases separating them. CDR3 protein: CASSLVARNEQFF. The DNA for the CDR3 is TGTGCCAGCAGCTTAGTTGCGCGGAATGAGCAGTTCTTC.

The V gene is TRBV5-6, the J gene TRBJ1-5; the match to TRBD1 covers 8 bases. The germline V gene has CDR1 SGHDT and CDR2 YYEEEE. V was clipped by 4 bases and J by 4 bases; unmatched bases: 10. CDR3 length: 16 residues. In DNA form, the CDR3 reads TGTGCCAGCAGCAAGAGGACAGGGAGTGGGAATCAGCCCCAGCATTTT. Protein product: CASSKRTGSGNQPQHF.

This chain uses TRBV9 with TRBJ1-1, with D unresolved. V was cut by 0 bases and J by 5 bases, with 8 bases left in between. This CDR3 is 13 amino acids long. The germline V gene has CDR1 SGDLS and CDR2 YYNGEE. This chain's CDR3 is CASSVAGRTEAFF. In DNA, the CDR3 is TGTGCCAGCAGCGTAGCGGGGAGAACTGAAGCTTTCTTT.

The CDR3 DNA reads TGCAGCGTTGGGGATTACGAGCAGTACTTC. This translates into CSVGDYEQYF. J is TRBJ2-7 and V is TRBV29-1; D is uncertain. This CDR3 is built from 10 residues. V gave up 4 bases and J gave up 4 bases, with 5 bases separating them. Germline V lookup: CDR1 SQVTM, CDR2 ANQGSEA.

J is TRBJ2-7 and V is TRBV15, with D tentatively TRBD1 (5 bases). CDR1 and CDR2 from the germline V gene are LNHNV and YYDKDF (reference sequence). Trimming stripped 5 bases from V and 4 bases from J, with 9 bases between. The CDR3 is 12 residues long. The CDR3 coding sequence is TGTGCCACCAGCGGTCAGGGTTACGAGCAGTACTTC. Translated, it gives CATSGQGYEQYF.

This clone was detected once. The chain joins TRBV10-3 to TRBJ2-7, with unresolved D. The V end lost 0 bases, the J end lost 9 bases, and 9 bases lay between the germline ends. The CDR3 length is 12 residues. Germline V gives CDR1 ENHRY, CDR2 SYGVKD. This CDR3 is CAISESPAGQYF. The CDR3 nucleotides read TGTGCCATCAGTGAGTCCCCCGCCGGGCAGTACTTC.

The J gene is TRBJ1-4, the V gene TRBV19; D ambiguous. Trimming removed 8 bases at V and 3 bases at J, with 13 bases between. The germline V gene encodes CDR1 LNHDA and CDR2 SQIVND (reference sequence). The CDR3 spans 14 residues. The CDR3 loop is CASWPRGSNEKLFF. In DNA, the CDR3 is TGTGCCAGTTGGCCGCGGGGTTCTAATGAAAAACTGTTTTTT.

The chain couples TRBV30 to TRBJ1-1, with D maybe TRBD1 (5 bases). V was shortened by 1 base and J by 7 bases, with 16 bases between the two germline ends. The germline gives CDR1 GTSNPN, CDR2 SVGIG (reference sequence). The CDR3 has 14 amino acids. CDR3 nucleotides: TGTGCCTGGAGTGGGGGAATCGGGGGAGATGAAGCTTTCTTT. It specifies CAWSGGIGGDEAFF.